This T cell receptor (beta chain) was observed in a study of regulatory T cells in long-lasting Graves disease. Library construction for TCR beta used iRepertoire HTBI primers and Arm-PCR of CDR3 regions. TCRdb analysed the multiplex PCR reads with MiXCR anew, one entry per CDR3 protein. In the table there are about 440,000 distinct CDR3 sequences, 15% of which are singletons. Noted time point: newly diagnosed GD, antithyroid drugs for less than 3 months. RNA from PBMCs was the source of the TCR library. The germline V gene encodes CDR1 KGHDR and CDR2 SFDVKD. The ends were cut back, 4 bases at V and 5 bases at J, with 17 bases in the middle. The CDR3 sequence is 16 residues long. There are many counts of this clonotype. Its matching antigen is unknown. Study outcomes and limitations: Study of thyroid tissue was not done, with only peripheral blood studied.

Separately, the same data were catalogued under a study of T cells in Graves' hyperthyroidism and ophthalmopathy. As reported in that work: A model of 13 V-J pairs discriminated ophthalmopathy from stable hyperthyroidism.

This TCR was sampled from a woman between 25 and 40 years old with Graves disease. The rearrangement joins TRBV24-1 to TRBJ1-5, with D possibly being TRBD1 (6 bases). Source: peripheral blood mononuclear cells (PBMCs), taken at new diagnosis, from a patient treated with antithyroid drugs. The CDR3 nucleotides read TGTGCCACCAGTGACCCCTCGGGGGGCGAGGATCAGCCCCAGCATTTT. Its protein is CATSDPSGGEDQPQHF.